This TCR beta chain was identified during a study of T cells in Graves' hyperthyroidism and ophthalmopathy. Broader study findings: The model forecast ophthalmopathy, anticipating it by a median approximately 7 months before onset. Patients with ophthalmopathy were separated from those with stable hyperthyroidism by a 13 V-J model.

The V gene's germline CDR1 is MDHEN and CDR2 SYDVKM. The V and J ends lost 3 bases and 5 bases, in that order; junction bases with no gene match: 15. This CDR3 comprises 18 residues. Based on clinical symptoms, serum thyroxine and TRAb, thyroid ultrasound and orbital computed tomography, diagnoses were reached. This clonotype was detected ten times or more. What it recognizes is unknown. Amplified TCR beta CDR3 regions came from RNA transcripts. The HTBI primer set drove a first-round RT-PCR of the TCR CDR3. TCRdb called the multiplex PCR reads again in MiXCR, with one record for every CDR3 protein. The table records 250,000 or so distinct CDR3 sequences, 16% of them present only once.

Sequenced sample: blood. This TCR was sampled from a woman between 18 and 29 years old with Graves' ophthalmopathy. The chain joins TRBV28 to TRBJ2-3; 9 nucleotides match TRBD2. The CDR3 sequence is CASSLVAGSGSVQDTQYF. In nucleotides, the CDR3 is TGTGCCAGCAGTTTGGTGGCCGGTAGCGGGAGTGTACAAGATACGCAGTATTTT.